The present T cell receptor (beta chain) was sequenced within a study of blood T cell repertoires in COVID-19. For the study at large: Whether acute or convalescent, the COVID-19 samples came from the United States, Italy and Spain. T cells, B-cell-depleted T cells, or PBMCs supplied cDNA or gDNA.

Seattle patient enrollment occurred during active infection, with longitudinal follow-up thereafter. Authors' methods: Quantification of nucleated cells was approximated via reference gene primer amplification. Profiling relied on immunoSEQ multiplex PCR, and the TCRdb table lists in-frame clones only, not all of them. The V and J calls and clone size were taken over from that table, and D and trimming were inferred from the DNA. Counted here are 300,000 to 350,000 clones, 87% occurring once; the ten biggest clones make up just over 9.5%. CDR3 length: 14 amino acids. V lost 0 bases to trimming and J lost 4 bases, with 9 bases between them. The germline V gene encodes CDR1 MNHEY and CDR2 SVGAGI.

The receptor's source is a man aged 30 to 39 with COVID-19, enrolled during active disease. The specimen was peripheral blood. The chain joins TRBV6-5 to TRBJ1-2; D not certain. CDR3 DNA sequence: TGTGCCAGCAGTTACTCAAGTGAGGGCTATGGCTACACCTTC. As protein: CASSYSSEGYGYTF.